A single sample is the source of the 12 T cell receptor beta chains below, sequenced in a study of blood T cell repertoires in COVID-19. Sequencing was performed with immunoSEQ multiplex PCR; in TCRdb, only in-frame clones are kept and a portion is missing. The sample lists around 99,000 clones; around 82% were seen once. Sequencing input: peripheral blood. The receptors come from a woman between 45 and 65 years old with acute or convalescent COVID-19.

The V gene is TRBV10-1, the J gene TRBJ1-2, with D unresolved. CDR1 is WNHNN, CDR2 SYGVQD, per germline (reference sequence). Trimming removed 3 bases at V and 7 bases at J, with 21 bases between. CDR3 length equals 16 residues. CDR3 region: CASSDWEFLDVFGYTF. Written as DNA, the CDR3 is TGCGCCAGCAGTGACTGGGAGTTTTTGGATGTTTTTGGCTACACCTTC.

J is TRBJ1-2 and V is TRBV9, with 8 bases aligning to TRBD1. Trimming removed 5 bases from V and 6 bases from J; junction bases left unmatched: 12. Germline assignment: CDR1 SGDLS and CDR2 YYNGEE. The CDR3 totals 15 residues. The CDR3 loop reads CASRPSGGGFDGYTF. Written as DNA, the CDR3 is TGTGCCAGCAGGCCCTCAGGGGGCGGGTTTGATGGCTACACCTTC.

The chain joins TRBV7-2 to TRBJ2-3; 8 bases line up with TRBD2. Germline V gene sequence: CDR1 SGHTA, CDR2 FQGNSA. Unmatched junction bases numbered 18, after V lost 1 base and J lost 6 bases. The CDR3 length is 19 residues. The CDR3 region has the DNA TGTGCCAGCAGCTTAGGGATAGCCGAGCGGGGGCCCCTTGGGGATACGCAGTATTTT. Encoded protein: CASSLGIAERGPLGDTQYF.

This chain's CDR3 is CAWSVLSIGNTIYF. The CDR3 region has the DNA TGTGCCTGGAGTGTACTCTCGATAGGAAACACCATATATTTT. The chain carries TRBV30 and TRBJ1-3; D gene ambiguous. This CDR3 comprises 14 residues. CDR1 is GTSNPN and CDR2 is SVGIG in the germline V gene (reference sequence). The germline V and J ends were trimmed by 0 bases and 4 bases, with 10 bases remaining between them.

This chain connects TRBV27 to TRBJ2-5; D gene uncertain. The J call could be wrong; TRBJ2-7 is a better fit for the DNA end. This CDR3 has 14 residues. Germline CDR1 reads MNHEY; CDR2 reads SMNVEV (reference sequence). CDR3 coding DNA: TGTGCCAGCAGATCCCCTAGATTGCCCTACGAGCAGTACTTC. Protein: CASRSPRLPYEQYF.

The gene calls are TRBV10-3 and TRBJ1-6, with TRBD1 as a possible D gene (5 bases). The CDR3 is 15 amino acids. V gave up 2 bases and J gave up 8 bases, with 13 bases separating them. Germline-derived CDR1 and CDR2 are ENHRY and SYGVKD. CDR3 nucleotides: TGTGCCATCAGTGAGATCTGGCAAGGGGATTCACCCCTCCACTTT. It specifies CAISEIWQGDSPLHF.

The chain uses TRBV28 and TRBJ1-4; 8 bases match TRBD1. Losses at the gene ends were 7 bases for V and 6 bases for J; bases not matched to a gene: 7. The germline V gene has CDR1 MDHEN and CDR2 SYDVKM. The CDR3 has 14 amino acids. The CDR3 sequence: CASIPGGGYEKLFF. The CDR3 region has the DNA TGTGCCAGCATTCCAGGGGGCGGGTATGAAAAACTGTTTTTT.

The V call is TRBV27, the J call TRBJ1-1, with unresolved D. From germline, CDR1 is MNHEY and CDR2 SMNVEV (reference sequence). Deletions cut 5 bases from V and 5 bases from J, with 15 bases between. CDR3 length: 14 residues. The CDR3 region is CASSPSSRRTEAFF. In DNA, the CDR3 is TGTGCCAGCAGTCCGTCGAGTAGGCGGACTGAAGCTTTCTTT.

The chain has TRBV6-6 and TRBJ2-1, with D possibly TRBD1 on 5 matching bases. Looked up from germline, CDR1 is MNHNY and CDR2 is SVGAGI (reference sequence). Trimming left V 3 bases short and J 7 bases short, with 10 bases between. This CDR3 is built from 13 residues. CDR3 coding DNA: TGTGCCAGCAGTTATGGCAGGGAAAATGAGCAGTTCTTC. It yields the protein CASSYGRENEQFF.

CDR3 sequence: CASRSSAGSTYEQYF. Written as DNA, the CDR3 is TGTGCCAGTAGGAGCTCGGCAGGGTCTACCTACGAGCAGTACTTC. The chain carries TRBV19 and TRBJ2-7, with D perhaps matching TRBD1 (5 bases). V lost 6 bases and J 2 bases, leaving 17 bases between the germline ends. The germline gives CDR1 LNHDA, CDR2 SQIVND (reference sequence). The CDR3 is 15 residues long.

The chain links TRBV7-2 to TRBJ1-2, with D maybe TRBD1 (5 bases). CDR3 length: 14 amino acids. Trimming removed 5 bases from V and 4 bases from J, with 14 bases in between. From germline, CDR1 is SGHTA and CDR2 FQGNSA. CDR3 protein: CASSAPGGFYGYTF. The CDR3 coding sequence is TGTGCCAGCAGCGCCCCCGGGGGATTCTATGGCTACACCTTC.

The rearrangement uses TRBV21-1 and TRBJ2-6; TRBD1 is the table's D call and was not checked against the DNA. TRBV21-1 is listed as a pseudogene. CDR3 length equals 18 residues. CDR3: CASRLLGRYLSGANVLTF. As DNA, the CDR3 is TGTGCCAGCCGCCTCCTGGGGCGTTACCTCTCTGGGGCCAACGTCCTGACTTTC.